This T cell receptor (beta chain) comes out of a study of blood T cells in healthy people across ages. On the study more broadly: Per two T cells, about one barcoded beta molecule was captured through template switching.

This clonotype was detected a few times. Healthy individuals of Caucasian origin from Russia, aged roughly 6 to 95, served as donors. Isolated PBMCs totaled at least 6 million in each sample. CDR1 and CDR2 from the germline V gene are SGHRS and YFSETQ. The CDR3 has 14 amino acids. Trimming took off 6 bases at V and 4 bases at J, with 13 bases between the two ends. With a J-beta primer mix and a sample-barcoded 5' primer, a second PCR ran 7 to 11 cycles. Each CDR3 protein is one row after TCRdb ran MiXCR on the 5' RACE reads. This table holds about 620,000 distinct CDR3 sequences, 45% to 60% found once.

V and J are TRBV5-1 and TRBJ2-2, with unresolved D. The clonotype originates from an elderly woman in good health. The specimen sequenced was blood. The CDR3 region is CASTIDAVTGELFF. CDR3 bases: TGCGCCAGCACTATTGACGCGGTCACCGGGGAGCTGTTTTTT.